The 13 T cell receptor beta chains below all came from one sample that was sequenced in a study of T cell responses to AZD1222 COVID-19 vaccine. Profiled with immunoSEQ multiplex PCR; TCRdb holds only in-frame clones, not every one. The sample yields approximately 64,000 clones, 84% seen once. Sequenced material: peripheral blood, taken on day 0 of AZD1222 vaccination. These receptors were collected from an adult in good health.

This chain connects TRBV14 to TRBJ2-2; TRBD1 matches at 8 bases. Germline-derived CDR1 and CDR2 are SGHDN and FVKESK. Trimming cost V 3 bases and J 7 bases; bases outside gene matches: 10. CDR3 length equals 16 residues. CDR3 protein: CASSHPYGTGHGELFF. DNA for the CDR3: TGTGCCAGCAGCCATCCTTATGGGACAGGTCACGGGGAGCTGTTTTTT.

The chain employs TRBV6-2 or TRBV6-3 and TRBJ1-4, with D possibly being TRBD1 (5 bases). Trimming cost V 5 bases and J 3 bases, with 16 bases left between them. Per the germline V gene, CDR1 is MNHEY and CDR2 is SVGEGT. The CDR3 is 16 residues long. The CDR3 reads CASSDRPGLANEKLFF. Here the CDR3 DNA reads TGTGCCAGCAGTGACCGTCCAGGGCTGGCTAATGAAAAACTGTTTTTT.

This clone is a singleton in its sample. The genes are TRBV10-3 and TRBJ1-4, with D possibly matching TRBD1 (5 bases). V was pared by 3 bases and J by 4 bases, with 9 bases between. Germline CDR1 ENHRY, CDR2 SYGVKD. This CDR3 has 14 residues. CDR3 bases: TGTGCCATCAGTGAATGGCAGGGTAATGAAAAACTGTTTTTT. As protein: CAISEWQGNEKLFF.

This chain uses TRBV6-2 or TRBV6-3 with TRBJ1-5; D remains ambiguous. Germline loops: CDR1 MNHEY, CDR2 SVGEGT. The CDR3 loop spans 16 amino acids. V shed 0 bases and J shed 0 bases, with 9 bases lying between them. This CDR3 reads CASSYSIRNSNQPQHF. The CDR3 DNA follows: TGTGCCAGCAGTTACTCGATAAGAAATAGCAATCAGCCCCAGCATTTT.

The rearrangement uses TRBV5-6 and TRBJ1-5; 7 bases are a match to TRBD1. The CDR3 covers 17 residues. Germline trimming cut 0 bases from V and 0 bases from J; bases unmatched to any gene: 6. The germline V gene encodes CDR1 SGHDT and CDR2 YYEEEE. CDR3 region: CASSLARGGYSNQPQHF. CDR3 nucleotide sequence: TGTGCCAGCAGCTTGGCCAGGGGGGGTTATAGCAATCAGCCCCAGCATTTT.

This clone was observed at least ten times. This rearrangement joins TRBV24-1 to TRBJ2-3; D possibly uses TRBD1 or TRBD2 (5 bases each). Germline values: CDR1 KGHDR, CDR2 SFDVKD. V was shortened by 3 bases and J by 0 bases, with 15 bases between the two germline ends. The CDR3 totals 17 residues. The chain's CDR3 is CATSDVRGRLSTDTQYF. CDR3 DNA: TGTGCCACCAGTGATGTCCGGGGCCGCTTAAGCACAGATACGCAGTATTTT.

V and J are TRBV12-3 or TRBV12-4 and TRBJ2-7; 8 nucleotides line up with TRBD1. The CDR3 consists of 13 residues. The ends lost 2 bases at V and 6 bases at J; junction bases unmatched: 3. CDR3 residues: CASSLLQGVEQYF. Here the CDR3 DNA reads TGTGCCAGCAGTTTATTACAGGGGGTCGAGCAGTACTTC.

The chain uses TRBV24-1 and TRBJ1-2; a possible D gene is TRBD1 (5 bases). With 1 base removed from V and 4 bases from J, the gap between germline ends came to 6 bases. Germline values: CDR1 KGHDR, CDR2 SFDVKD. CDR3 length: 13 amino acids. The CDR3 DNA reads as TGTGCCACCAGTGATTTCACAGGCTATGGCTACACCTTC. Its translation: CATSDFTGYGYTF.

The CDR3 here is CASIRDRVDYGYTF. In nucleotides, the CDR3 is TGTGCCAGTATCCGGGACAGGGTAGACTATGGCTACACCTTC. This sequence joins TRBV2 and TRBJ1-2, with 9 bases fitting TRBD1. This CDR3 spans 14 amino acids. The germline V gene encodes CDR1 SNHLY and CDR2 FYNNEI. V lost 9 bases and J lost 3; bases outside the gene matches: 8.

The chain links TRBV7-9 to TRBJ1-2; 11 nucleotides align to TRBD1. Germline CDR1 reads SEHNR; CDR2 reads FQNEAQ (reference sequence). The CDR3 covers 15 residues. V lost 1 base to trimming and J lost 5 bases; unmatched junction nucleotides: 3. Here the CDR3 DNA reads TGTGCCAGCAGCTTAGTGGGACAGGGGGAATATGGCTACACCTTC. It is translated as CASSLVGQGEYGYTF.

The V and J genes are TRBV3-1 (or the pseudogene TRBV3-2) and TRBJ2-1, with TRBD2 as a possible D gene (6 bases). The CDR3 extends over 14 amino acids. Looked up from germline, CDR1 is LGHDT and CDR2 is YNNKEL (reference sequence). V lost 4 bases and J 10 bases, leaving 17 bases between the germline ends. CDR3 nucleotide sequence: TGTGCCAGCAGCCCCCGGGACTTTCGACAAGAGCAGTTCTTC. Encoded protein: CASSPRDFRQEQFF.

The rearrangement links TRBV3-1 (or the pseudogene TRBV3-2) to TRBJ1-3; the D is unclear. Trimming pared 6 bases from V and 0 bases from J, leaving 12 bases between. This CDR3 is built from 15 residues. The germline V gene encodes CDR1 LGHDT and CDR2 YNNKEL (reference sequence). CDR3 nucleotides: TGTGCCAGCAGATCCCTGCCAGACTCTGGAAACACCATATATTTT. Protein product: CASRSLPDSGNTIYF.

This chain uses TRBV19 with TRBJ1-1; D gene ambiguous. V shed 5 bases and J shed 4 bases, with 23 bases lying between them. Germline V gives CDR1 LNHDA, CDR2 SQIVND (reference sequence). This CDR3 spans 17 amino acids. CDR3 sequence: CASSSLQGSRRSTEAFF. The CDR3, as DNA: TGTGCCAGTAGTTCCCTGCAAGGGAGTCGTCGGAGCACTGAAGCTTTCTTT.